The clone carrying this T cell receptor beta chain was recorded a few times. No antigen is known for it. V lost 2 bases to trimming and J lost 7 bases; unmatched junction nucleotides: 8. The CDR3 runs 14 residues. Per the germline V gene, CDR1 is DFQATT and CDR2 is SNEGSKA (reference sequence). The source of the sample is a study of T-cell memory formation after mild COVID-19. As for the study in general: TCR clusters were mostly donor specific.

One entry per CDR3 protein, called by TCRdb with MiXCR from the 5' RACE reads. This sample has hundreds of thousands of distinct CDR3 sequences; approximately 14% occur once, and the top ten carry 20% to 25%. General study results and limits: Clones that contracted from day 15 to 85 had balanced CD4/CD8; later expanders were CD4+ biased.

The TCR originated in a young man who had mild COVID-19 (a few samples of this study predate the infection). Cell type and time point are not known. The chain is built from TRBV20-1 and TRBJ2-7; 10 nucleotides align to TRBD2. The sequenced material came from PBMCs or a T cell subset sorted from them (not recorded which). DNA of the CDR3: TGCAGTGCTAGAATACCAGCGGGGGGGCTTGAGCAGTACGTC. Translated, it gives CSARIPAGGLEQYV.